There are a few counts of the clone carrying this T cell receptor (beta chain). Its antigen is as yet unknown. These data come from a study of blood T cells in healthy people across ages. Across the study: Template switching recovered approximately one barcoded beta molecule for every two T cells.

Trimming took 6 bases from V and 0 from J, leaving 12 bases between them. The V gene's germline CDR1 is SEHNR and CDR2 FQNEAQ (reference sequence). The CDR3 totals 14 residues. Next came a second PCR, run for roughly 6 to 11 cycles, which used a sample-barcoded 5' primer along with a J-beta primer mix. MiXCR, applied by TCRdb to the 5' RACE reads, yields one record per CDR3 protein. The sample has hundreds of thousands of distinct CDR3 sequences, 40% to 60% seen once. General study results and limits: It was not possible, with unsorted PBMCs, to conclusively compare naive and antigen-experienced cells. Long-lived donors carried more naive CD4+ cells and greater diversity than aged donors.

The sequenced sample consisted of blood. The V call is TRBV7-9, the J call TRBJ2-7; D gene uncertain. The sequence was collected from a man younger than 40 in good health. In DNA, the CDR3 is TGTGCCAGCAGTTTCGACTCAAGCTCCTACGAGCAGTACTTC. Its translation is CASSFDSSSYEQYF.